The 18 T cell receptor beta chains presented below share a single source sample, sequenced in a study of blood T cell repertoires in COVID-19. The method was immunoSEQ multiplex PCR; TCRdb's version includes in-frame clones alone and lacks a portion of them. The data hold tens of thousands of clones, with approximately 90% observed a single time. The source material was peripheral blood. All receptors come from a human donor in a cohort sampled during active COVID-19.

The chain recombines TRBV5-4 with TRBJ2-5; TRBD1 agrees at 7 bases. This CDR3 is 16 amino acids long. Germline CDR1 SGHNT, CDR2 YYREEE (reference sequence). J lost 1 base, V lost 2 bases, and 8 bases had no gene match. The CDR3 nucleotides are TGTGCCAGCAGCTTCGAACCGGACAGGACCCAAGAGACCCAGTACTTC. This gives the protein CASSFEPDRTQETQYF.

The V and J genes are TRBV2 and TRBJ2-3, with D perhaps TRBD2 (5 bases). Germline values: CDR1 SNHLY, CDR2 FYNNEI. The CDR3 totals 14 residues. Trimming took off 0 bases at V and 3 bases at J, with 7 bases between the two ends. The CDR3 sequence: CASSEAGRTDTQYF. The CDR3 nucleotides read TGTGCCAGCAGTGAAGCTGGGAGAACAGATACGCAGTATTTT.

The chain recombines TRBV30 with TRBJ1-6; D not resolved. The CDR3 totals 12 residues. Germline V gene data show CDR1 as GTSNPN and CDR2 as SVGIG (reference sequence). V lost 0 bases to trimming and J lost 9 bases, with 6 bases between them. The CDR3 sequence is CAWSVLGSPLHF. CDR3 nucleotides: TGTGCCTGGAGTGTACTAGGTTCACCCCTCCACTTT.

This clone is a singleton in its sample. The chain combines TRBV15 with TRBJ2-3; D is unresolved. CDR3 length equals 15 residues. In germline, CDR1 is LNHNV, CDR2 YYDKDF (reference sequence). V lost 8 bases and J lost 0, with 15 bases in between. CDR3 loop: CATATSTYSTDTQYF. In DNA, the CDR3 is TGTGCCACCGCGACTTCGACCTACAGCACAGATACGCAGTATTTT.

This chain joins TRBV6-1 and TRBJ2-7; 11 nucleotides match TRBD2. The CDR3 runs to 15 residues. V lost 3 bases to trimming and J lost 3 bases; unmatched junction nucleotides: 4. The germline gives CDR1 MNHNS, CDR2 SASEGT. The DNA for the CDR3 is TGTGCCAGCAGTGAGATAACTAGCGGGAGCTACGAGCAGTACTTC. Translation: CASSEITSGSYEQYF.

This clone showed up just once. The chain couples TRBV5-4 to TRBJ2-3, with D tentatively TRBD2 (6 bases). Germline CDR1 reads SGHNT; CDR2 reads YYREEE (reference sequence). With 5 bases removed from V and 0 bases from J, the gap between germline ends came to 19 bases. This CDR3 is built from 17 residues. The CDR3 sequence: CASSNPIADSSTDTQYF. The CDR3 region has the DNA TGTGCCAGCAGTAACCCAATAGCGGATTCTAGCACAGATACGCAGTATTTT.

The chain uses TRBV5-8 and TRBJ2-7; D not resolved. Trimming stripped 5 bases from V and 3 bases from J, with 6 bases between. CDR3 length equals 11 residues. Germline assignment: CDR1 SGHTS and CDR2 YDEGEE. The DNA of the CDR3 is TGTGCCAGCAGATTCCTCTACGAGCAGTACTTC. Encoded protein: CASRFLYEQYF. Variable domain in full (rest from reference TRBV5-8 and TRBJ2-7): EAGVTQSPTHLIKTRGQQATLRCSPISGHTSVYWYQQALGLGLQFLLWYDEGEERNRGNFPPRFSGRQFPNYSSELNVNALELEDSALYLCASRFLYEQYFGPGTRLTVT.

The gene calls are TRBV5-8 and TRBJ1-2; D is ambiguous. The ends were cut back, 1 base at V and 2 bases at J, with 6 bases in the middle. The CDR3 has 13 residues. In germline, CDR1 is SGHTS, CDR2 YDEGEE. CDR3 sequence: CASSLSENYGYTF. The CDR3 nucleotides read TGTGCCAGCAGCTTGTCTGAGAACTATGGCTACACCTTC.

The CDR3 bases are TGTGCCAGCAGCAATTCGGGTGCAACTAATGAAAAACTGTTTTTT. Its protein is CASSNSGATNEKLFF. The rearrangement links TRBV11-2 to TRBJ1-4; no reliable D call. This CDR3 spans 15 amino acids. Germline-derived CDR1 and CDR2 are SGHAT and FQNNGV. Trimming removed 5 bases at V and 0 bases at J, with 10 bases between.

This clone was recorded only once. This chain joins TRBV15 and TRBJ1-1; TRBD1 matches at 10 bases. V was pared by 0 bases and J by 3 bases, with 4 bases of the junction left unmatched. This CDR3 has 16 residues. The germline gives CDR1 LNHNV, CDR2 YYDKDF (reference sequence). CDR3 nucleotide sequence: TGTGCCACCAGCAGAGACCGAGACAGGGGGCACACTGAAGCTTTCTTT. Translating it yields CATSRDRDRGHTEAFF.

The chain uses TRBV7-2 and TRBJ2-3; 7 nucleotides line up with TRBD2. Trimming at V came to 1 base and at J to 3 bases, leaving 7 bases not matched to a gene. CDR1 is SGHTA, CDR2 FQGNSA, per germline. This CDR3 has 16 residues. The CDR3 bases are TGTGCCAGCAGCTTAGGTAGGGGCGGGAGTACAGATACGCAGTATTTT. Translation: CASSLGRGGSTDTQYF.

This chain connects TRBV27 to TRBJ1-1, with D tentatively TRBD1 (5 bases). The germline V and J ends were trimmed by 3 bases and 6 bases, with 14 bases remaining between them. The CDR3 covers 14 residues. Germline CDR1 reads MNHEY; CDR2 reads SMNVEV (reference sequence). DNA of the CDR3: TGTGCCAGCAGTTTGGGACTTATGGGACCTGAAGCTTTCTTT. This sequence encodes CASSLGLMGPEAFF.

The chain couples TRBV6-2 or TRBV6-3 to TRBJ2-3; 9 bases align to TRBD1. This CDR3 contains 15 residues. V shed 3 bases and J 3 bases; nucleotides not matched to a gene: 4. The germline V gene has CDR1 MNHEY and CDR2 SVGEGT. The CDR3: CASSYWDRATDTQYF. CDR3 nucleotides: TGTGCCAGCAGTTATTGGGACAGGGCAACAGATACGCAGTATTTT.

V and J are TRBV18 and TRBJ2-7; 8 nucleotides agree with TRBD1. This CDR3 has 16 amino acids. CDR1 is KGHSH, CDR2 LQKENI, per germline. The V gene end was trimmed by 3 bases and the J gene end by 2 bases; junction bases not matched to a gene: 9. For the CDR3, the DNA is TGTGCCAGCTCACCGTCCCCGGGACAGGAGCCCTACGAGCAGTACTTC. Encoded protein: CASSPSPGQEPYEQYF.

The CDR3 DNA reads as TGCAGCGTTAACAGGGGCTACACTGAAGCTTTCTTT. Encoded protein: CSVNRGYTEAFF. The chain combines TRBV29-1 with TRBJ1-1; TRBD1 matches at 7 bases. V lost 5 bases and J lost 3; bases outside the gene matches: 3. Looked up from germline, CDR1 is SQVTM and CDR2 is ANQGSEA. This CDR3 is built from 12 residues.

The chain joins TRBV3-1 (or the pseudogene TRBV3-2) to TRBJ2-7, with a tentative D call TRBD2 (5 bases). Germline V gene lookup returns CDR1 LGHDT and CDR2 YNNKEL (reference sequence). Trimming removed 5 bases at V and 4 bases at J, with 12 bases between. CDR3 length: 13 amino acids. CDR3 region: CASSGGLFYEQYF. In DNA, the CDR3 is TGTGCCAGCAGCGGAGGACTCTTTTACGAGCAGTACTTC.

About this clone: A junction boundary mismatches the germline segment, possibly from a read error. The rearrangement joins TRBV27 to TRBJ2-1; 8 bases agree with TRBD2. The V gene's germline CDR1 is MNHEY and CDR2 SMNVEV (reference sequence). The CDR3 extends over 12 amino acids. The CDR3 loop reads CASSPQSGSAVF. The DNA of the CDR3 is TGTGCCAGCAGCCCCCAGAGCGGGAGTGCGGTCTTC.

This clone appeared a single time. DNA of the CDR3: TGCGCCAGCAGCCAAGGGCCCCACACGGGGCAGTATTTT. Amino acid sequence: CASSQGPHTGQYF. The chain uses TRBV4-3 and TRBJ2-3, with D unclear. Germline values: CDR1 LGHNA, CDR2 YSLEER. The V end was cut by 1 base, the J end by 11 bases, with 13 bases between. The CDR3 has 13 amino acids.